This TCR beta chain was recorded in a study of T-cell reconstitution after alpha-beta-depleted transplantation in children. Study-wide points: Reportedly, roughly two months post-transplant, alpha-beta T cells arose from several hundred expanded graft clones. For some patients, TCRbeta diversity was high at day 60 because of recipient T cells and thymic progenitors that survived. When one year had passed after transplant, most T-cell counts and diversity came from newly produced T cells.

This CDR3 is 15 amino acids long. The V gene's germline CDR1 is SGHAT and CDR2 FQNNGV. The V segment lost 4 bases and the J segment 6 bases; nucleotides outside the gene matches: 5. This clonotype has ten or more counts. The antigen is undetermined. Unique molecular identifiers tagged the TCRbeta library. In TCRdb, the PCR reads were re-called with MiXCR into one record per CDR3 protein. The table shows roughly 200,000 distinct CDR3 sequences, with about 7% occurring only once. The receptor comes from a boy between 2 and 15 years old with acute lymphoblastic leukemia, due to receive a stem cell transplant. The chain is built from TRBV11-2 and TRBJ2-1; 11 positions match TRBD1. This specimen was PBMCs, taken before TCRalphabeta/CD19-depleted stem cell transplant. The DNA for the CDR3 is TGTGCCAGCAGCTCTGGACAGGGGGCGCCCAATGAGCAGTTCTTC. Translated: CASSSGQGAPNEQFF.